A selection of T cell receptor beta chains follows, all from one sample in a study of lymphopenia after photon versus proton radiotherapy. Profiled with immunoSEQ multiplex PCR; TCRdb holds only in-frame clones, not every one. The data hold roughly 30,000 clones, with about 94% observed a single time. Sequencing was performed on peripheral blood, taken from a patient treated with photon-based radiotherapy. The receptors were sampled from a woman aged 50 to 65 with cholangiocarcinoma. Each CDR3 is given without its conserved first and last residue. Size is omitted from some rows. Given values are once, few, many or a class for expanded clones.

CDR3: AWAPLRDREDNEQF; V: TRBV30; J: TRBJ2-1; length: 14; size: -
CDR3: ASGAPYPYGYT; V: TRBV6-1; J: TRBJ1-2; length: 11; size: -
CDR3: SVAGQTNYGYT; V: TRBV29-1; J: TRBJ1-2; length: 11; size: -
CDR3: SARRSEQF; V: TRBV20-1; J: TRBJ2-1; length: 8; size: -
CDR3: ASSIYHQPQH; V: TRBV21-1; J: TRBJ1-5; length: 10; size: -
CDR3: ASSPEGALNTEAF; V: TRBV14; J: TRBJ1-1; length: 13; size: -
CDR3: ASSFAGSSGNTIY; V: TRBV5-8; J: TRBJ1-3; length: 13; size: -
CDR3: ASSRDREISYEQY; V: TRBV11-2; J: TRBJ2-7; length: 13; size: -
CDR3: ASSMRYRGYSSYEQY; V: TRBV19; J: TRBJ2-7; length: 15; size: -
CDR3: ASRAGRRTDTQY; V: TRBV6-5; J: TRBJ2-3; length: 12; size: -
CDR3: ASSRTPYEQY; V: TRBV6-5; J: TRBJ2-7; length: 10; size: once
CDR3: ASSVGPATSYEQY; V: TRBV9; J: TRBJ2-7; length: 13; size: -
CDR3: ASSPGTPRGTEAF; V: TRBV27; J: TRBJ1-1; length: 13; size: -
CDR3: ASSQGQGAYQPQH; V: TRBV4-3; J: TRBJ1-5; length: 13; size: -
CDR3: ASSSLDSYYNSPLH; V: TRBV19; J: TRBJ1-6; length: 14; size: few
CDR3: ASSGTYGGNTEAF; V: TRBV5-1; J: TRBJ1-1; length: 13; size: -
CDR3: ASTHNEQF; V: TRBV6-4; J: TRBJ2-1; length: 8; size: -
CDR3: ASSPEALLGEQF; V: TRBV4-3; J: TRBJ2-1; length: 12; size: -
CDR3: ASSANPYGYT; V: TRBV18; J: TRBJ1-2; length: 10; size: -
CDR3: ASSSSPRQGSSYEQY; V: TRBV19; J: TRBJ2-7; length: 15; size: -
CDR3: ASRPLGRGGIAKNIQY; V: TRBV2; J: TRBJ2-4; length: 16; size: -
CDR3: ASSYFAQNTEAF; V: TRBV6-5; J: TRBJ1-1; length: 12; size: few
CDR3: AWRGRLYEKLF; V: TRBV30; J: TRBJ1-4; length: 11; size: -
CDR3: ASSVDGSRADTQY; V: TRBV9; J: TRBJ2-3; length: 13; size: -
CDR3: ATSRSTGLDTIY; V: TRBV10-3; J: TRBJ1-3; length: 12; size: -
CDR3: AWSGDTNGYT; V: TRBV30; J: TRBJ1-2; length: 10; size: -
CDR3: ASSYSGRGPYEQY; V: TRBV6-5; J: TRBJ2-7; length: 13; size: -
CDR3: ASSLYGNTQSYEQY; V: TRBV4-3; J: TRBJ2-7; length: 14; size: -
CDR3: ASSPTDRLNTEAF; V: TRBV19; J: TRBJ1-1; length: 13; size: -
CDR3: ASSQGVSVLRGNEQF; V: TRBV4-2; J: TRBJ2-1; length: 15; size: -
CDR3: ASSMYSDGDYEQY; V: TRBV5-1; J: TRBJ2-7; length: 13; size: -
CDR3: ASVLAGEVGAF; V: TRBV12-5; J: TRBJ1-1; length: 11; size: -
CDR3: ASRSTDTQY; V: TRBV6-6; J: TRBJ2-3; length: 9; size: -
CDR3: ASSLEGSGYEQY; V: TRBV27; J: TRBJ2-7; length: 12; size: -
CDR3: ASSLNPAAQETQY; V: TRBV11-2; J: TRBJ2-5; length: 13; size: -
CDR3: ASSLGSVTKNIQY; V: TRBV7-2; J: TRBJ2-4; length: 13; size: -
CDR3: ASSPGELAVNQPQH; V: TRBV2; J: TRBJ1-5; length: 14; size: -
CDR3: AYDSLSGNTIY; V: TRBV30; J: TRBJ1-3; length: 11; size: -
CDR3: ASSISGSFSNEQF; V: TRBV5-1; J: TRBJ2-1; length: 13; size: once
CDR3: ASSMSRGSDEKLF; V: TRBV7-2; J: TRBJ1-4; length: 13; size: -
CDR3: ASSEPNPQARGKLF; V: TRBV2; J: TRBJ1-4; length: 14; size: -
CDR3: ASSRGPGGEQY; V: TRBV5-1; J: TRBJ2-7; length: 11; size: once
CDR3: ASSLEGYSPLH; V: TRBV11-3; J: TRBJ1-6; length: 11; size: once
CDR3: ASKPTGGGGRTDTQY; V: TRBV4-1; J: TRBJ2-3; length: 15; size: -
CDR3: ASSGAATDTQY; V: TRBV7-8; J: TRBJ2-3; length: 11; size: -
CDR3: ASSAAPLAGIYTGELF; V: TRBV2; J: TRBJ2-2; length: 16; size: -
CDR3: ASSLDQLSSYNEQF; V: TRBV7-2; J: TRBJ2-1; length: 14; size: once